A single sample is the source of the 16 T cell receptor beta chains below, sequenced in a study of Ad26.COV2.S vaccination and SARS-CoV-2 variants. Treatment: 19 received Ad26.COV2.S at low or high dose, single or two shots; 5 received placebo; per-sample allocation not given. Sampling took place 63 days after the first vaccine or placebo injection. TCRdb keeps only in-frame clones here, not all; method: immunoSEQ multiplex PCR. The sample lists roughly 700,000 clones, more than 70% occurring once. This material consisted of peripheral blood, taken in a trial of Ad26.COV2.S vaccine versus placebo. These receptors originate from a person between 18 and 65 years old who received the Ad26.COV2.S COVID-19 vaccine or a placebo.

The CDR3 spells CASSPGQGIEQFF. In nucleotides, the CDR3 is TGTGCCAGCAGCCCTGGACAGGGGATTGAGCAGTTCTTC. The chain carries TRBV4-2 and TRBJ2-1; 9 nucleotides agree with TRBD1. The germline gives CDR1 LGHNA, CDR2 YNFKEQ. The V segment lost 4 bases and the J segment 9 bases; nucleotides outside the gene matches: 4. The CDR3 covers 13 residues.

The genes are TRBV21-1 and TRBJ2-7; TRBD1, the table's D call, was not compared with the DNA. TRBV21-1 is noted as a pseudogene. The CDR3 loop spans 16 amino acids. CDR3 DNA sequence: TGTGCCAGCAGCAAAGAAGGGACAGGGTGCGGCTACGAGCAGTACTTC. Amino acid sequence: CASSKEGTGCGYEQYF.

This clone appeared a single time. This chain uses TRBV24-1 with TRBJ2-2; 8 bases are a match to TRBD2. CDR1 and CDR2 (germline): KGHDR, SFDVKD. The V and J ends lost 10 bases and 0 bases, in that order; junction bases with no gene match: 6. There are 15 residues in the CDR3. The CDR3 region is CATAGGAPNTGELFF. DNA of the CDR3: TGTGCCACAGCCGGGGGGGCCCCGAACACCGGGGAGCTGTTTTTT.

As DNA, the CDR3 is TGTGCCTTAAACGGTAGGGGGCTCGGCACTGAAGCTTTCTTT. Amino acids: CALNGRGLGTEAFF. V and J are TRBV6-5 and TRBJ1-1; 7 bases fit TRBD1. V shed 11 bases, J shed 4 bases, and the junction held 13 bases outside the gene matches. The CDR3 covers 14 residues. Germline V lookup: CDR1 MNHEY, CDR2 SVGAGI.

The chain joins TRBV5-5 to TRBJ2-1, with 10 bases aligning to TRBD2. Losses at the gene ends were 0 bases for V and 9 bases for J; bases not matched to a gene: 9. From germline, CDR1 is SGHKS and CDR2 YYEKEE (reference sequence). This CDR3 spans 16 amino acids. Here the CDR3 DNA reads TGTGCCAGCAGCTTGGCCTTCCGAGCGGGGGGGATTGAGCAGTTCTTC. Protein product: CASSLAFRAGGIEQFF.

The CDR3, as DNA: TGTGCCAGCAGCGCAAAGCGAAGTGTGTCTAAGTTCTTC. The encoded protein is CASSAKRSVSKFF. V is TRBV21-1 and J is TRBJ2-1; TRBD2, the table's D call, lacks a check against the DNA. TRBV21-1 is labeled a pseudogene. There are 13 residues in the CDR3.

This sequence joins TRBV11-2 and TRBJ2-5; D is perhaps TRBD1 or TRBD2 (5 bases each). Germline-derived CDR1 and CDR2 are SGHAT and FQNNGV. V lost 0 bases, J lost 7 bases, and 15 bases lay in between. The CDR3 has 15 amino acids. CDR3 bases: TGTGCCAGCAGCTTAGATCCCGGTCGGGGCGTGACCCAGTACTTC. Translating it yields CASSLDPGRGVTQYF.

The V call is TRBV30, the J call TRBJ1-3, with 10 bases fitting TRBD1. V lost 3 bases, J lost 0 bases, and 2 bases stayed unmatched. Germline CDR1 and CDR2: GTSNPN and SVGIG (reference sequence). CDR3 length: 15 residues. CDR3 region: CAWSRQGASGNTIYF. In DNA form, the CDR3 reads TGTGCCTGGAGCAGACAGGGGGCCTCTGGAAACACCATATATTTT.

CDR3 protein: CAITGTGDLKSGANVLTF. DNA of the CDR3: TGTGCCATCACTGGGACAGGGGACCTGAAATCTGGGGCCAACGTCCTGACTTTC. This chain joins TRBV10-3 and TRBJ2-6; 10 nucleotides agree with TRBD1. The V segment lost 7 bases and the J segment 1 base; nucleotides outside the gene matches: 10. The CDR3 consists of 18 residues. Germline V gene lookup returns CDR1 ENHRY and CDR2 SYGVKD.

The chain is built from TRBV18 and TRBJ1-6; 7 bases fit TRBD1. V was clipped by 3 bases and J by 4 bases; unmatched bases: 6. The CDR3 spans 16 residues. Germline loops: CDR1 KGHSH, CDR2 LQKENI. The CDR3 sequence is CASSPTGRVYNSPLHF. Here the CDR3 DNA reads TGTGCCAGCTCACCGACAGGGAGGGTATATAATTCACCCCTCCACTTT.

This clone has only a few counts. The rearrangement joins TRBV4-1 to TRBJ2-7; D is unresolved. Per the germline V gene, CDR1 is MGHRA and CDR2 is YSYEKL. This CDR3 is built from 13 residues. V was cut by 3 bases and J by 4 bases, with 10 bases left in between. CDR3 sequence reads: CASSHTTAYEQYF. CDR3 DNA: TGCGCCAGCAGCCATACAACAGCGTACGAGCAGTACTTC.

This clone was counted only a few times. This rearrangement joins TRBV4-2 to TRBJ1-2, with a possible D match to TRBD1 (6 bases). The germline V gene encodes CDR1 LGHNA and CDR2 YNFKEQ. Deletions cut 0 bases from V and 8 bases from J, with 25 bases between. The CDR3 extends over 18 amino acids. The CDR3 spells CASSQDRLQGSSGGGYTF. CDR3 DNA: TGTGCCAGCAGCCAAGATCGATTGCAGGGGTCGTCTGGAGGCGGCTACACCTTC.

CDR3 in DNA: TGTGCCAGCAGTGGATTACCTACAGGGGGCTTGGGATATGGCTACACCTTC. Its translation is CASSGLPTGGLGYGYTF. The V call is TRBV27, the J call TRBJ1-2; TRBD1 matches 9 bases. Trimming took 5 bases from V and 5 from J; bases not matched to a gene: 15. CDR1 and CDR2 (germline): MNHEY, SMNVEV (reference sequence). This CDR3 spans 17 amino acids.

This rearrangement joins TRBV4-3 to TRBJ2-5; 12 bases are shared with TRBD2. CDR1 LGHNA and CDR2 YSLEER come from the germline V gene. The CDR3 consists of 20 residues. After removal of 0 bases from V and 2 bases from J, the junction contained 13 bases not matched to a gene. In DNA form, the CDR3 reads TGCGCCAGCAGCCAAGATCGGGCTAGCGGGGGGGTAACTCCTCAAGAGACCCAGTACTTC. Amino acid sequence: CASSQDRASGGVTPQETQYF.

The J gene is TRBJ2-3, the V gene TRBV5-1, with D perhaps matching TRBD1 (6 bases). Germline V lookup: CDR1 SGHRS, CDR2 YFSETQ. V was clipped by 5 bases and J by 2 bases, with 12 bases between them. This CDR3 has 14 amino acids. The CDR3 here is CASRIGGPTDTQYF. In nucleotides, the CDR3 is TGCGCCAGCAGAATAGGGGGACCCACAGATACGCAGTATTTT.

In DNA form, the CDR3 reads TGTGCCAGTAGTATTCAGCGTGGCGGGGAGCTGTTTTTT. It encodes CASSIQRGGELFF. The rearrangement links TRBV19 to TRBJ2-2; D remains ambiguous. Trimming took 3 bases from V and 7 from J, leaving 9 bases between them. CDR1 LNHDA and CDR2 SQIVND come from the germline V gene (reference sequence). CDR3 length: 13 residues.